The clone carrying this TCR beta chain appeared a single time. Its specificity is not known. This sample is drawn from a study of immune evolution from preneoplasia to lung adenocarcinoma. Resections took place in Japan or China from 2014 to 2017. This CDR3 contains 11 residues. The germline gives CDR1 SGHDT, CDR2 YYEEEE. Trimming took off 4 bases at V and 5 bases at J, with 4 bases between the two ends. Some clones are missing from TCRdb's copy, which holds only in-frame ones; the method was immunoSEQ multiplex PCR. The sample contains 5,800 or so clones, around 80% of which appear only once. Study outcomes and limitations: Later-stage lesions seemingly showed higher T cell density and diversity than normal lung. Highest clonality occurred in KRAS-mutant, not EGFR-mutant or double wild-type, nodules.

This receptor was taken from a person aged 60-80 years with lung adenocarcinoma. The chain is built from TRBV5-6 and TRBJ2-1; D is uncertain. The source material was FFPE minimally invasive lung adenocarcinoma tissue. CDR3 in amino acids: CASSLDNEQFF. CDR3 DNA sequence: TGTGCCAGCAGCCTTGACAATGAGCAGTTCTTC.